This TCR beta chain was observed in a study of beta chain features in type 1 diabetes. As for the study in general: Patients and healthy donors were similar in age, gender and cell yields. Notes on the study in general: Insertion counts at VDJ junctions were lower in type 1 diabetes patients, who also showed more deletions there. There was no resolution here of whether HLA type influences TCRB rearrangement. Type 1 diabetes patients had TCRB CDR3s that were shorter (moderately but significantly so) in all four CD4+ subsets.

The whole isolated RNA underwent reverse transcription, so sequencing captured expressed TCRB transcripts. Libraries were prepared by immunoSEQ multiplex PCR; TCRdb keeps only in-frame clonotypes and omits some of them. The repertoire holds 300,000 to 450,000 clones, over 9% seen once, with roughly 0.6% in the top ten. Cells sorted by CD45RO/CCR7/CD25/CD127/CD95/CD27 comprised CD4+ naive, central memory, regulatory and stem cell-like memory cells. The V and J ends lost 1 base and 7 bases respectively, with 8 bases between them. Germline CDR1 SGHAT, CDR2 FQNNGV. The length of the CDR3 is 13 residues. This clone was detected ten times or more. No antigen is known for it.

The sample was central memory CD4+ T cells from blood. The sequence came from a man aged 30-40 years with type 1 diabetes. The V and J genes are TRBV11-2 and TRBJ2-1; D ambiguous. The CDR3 DNA reads TGTGCCAGCAGCTTAGCCTTGGAAAATGAGCAGTTCTTC. Protein sequence: CASSLALENEQFF.